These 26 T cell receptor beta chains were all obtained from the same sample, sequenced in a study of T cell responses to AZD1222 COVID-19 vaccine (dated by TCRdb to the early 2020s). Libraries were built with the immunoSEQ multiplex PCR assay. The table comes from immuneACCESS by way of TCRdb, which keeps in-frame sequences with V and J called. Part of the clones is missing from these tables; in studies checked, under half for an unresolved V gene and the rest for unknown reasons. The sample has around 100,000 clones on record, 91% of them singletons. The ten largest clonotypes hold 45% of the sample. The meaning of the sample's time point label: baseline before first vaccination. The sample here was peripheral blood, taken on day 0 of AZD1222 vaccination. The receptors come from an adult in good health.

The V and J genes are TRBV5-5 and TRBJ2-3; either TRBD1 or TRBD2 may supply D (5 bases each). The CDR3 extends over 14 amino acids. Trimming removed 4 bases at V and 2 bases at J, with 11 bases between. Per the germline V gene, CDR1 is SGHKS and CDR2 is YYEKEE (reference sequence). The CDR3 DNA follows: TGTGCCAGCAGCCGCTGGGGACCCACAGATACGCAGTATTTT. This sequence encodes CASSRWGPTDTQYF.

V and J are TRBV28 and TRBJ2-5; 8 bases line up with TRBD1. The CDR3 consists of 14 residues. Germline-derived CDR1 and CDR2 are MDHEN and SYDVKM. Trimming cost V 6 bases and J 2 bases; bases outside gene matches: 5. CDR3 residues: CASSRQGAQETQYF. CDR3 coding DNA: TGTGCCAGCAGCCGGCAGGGGGCGCAAGAGACCCAGTACTTC.

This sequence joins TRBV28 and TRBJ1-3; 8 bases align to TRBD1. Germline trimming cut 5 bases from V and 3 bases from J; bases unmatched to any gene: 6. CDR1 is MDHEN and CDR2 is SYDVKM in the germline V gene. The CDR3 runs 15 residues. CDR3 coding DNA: TGTGCCAGCAGTCCAGGGGGCGCTCGTGGAAACACCATATATTTT. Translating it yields CASSPGGARGNTIYF.

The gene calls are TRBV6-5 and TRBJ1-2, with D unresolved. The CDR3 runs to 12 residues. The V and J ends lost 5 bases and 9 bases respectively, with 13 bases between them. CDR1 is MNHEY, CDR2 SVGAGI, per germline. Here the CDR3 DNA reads TGTGCCAGCAGTCAATGGGTTGGGCGCTACACCTTC. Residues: CASSQWVGRYTF.

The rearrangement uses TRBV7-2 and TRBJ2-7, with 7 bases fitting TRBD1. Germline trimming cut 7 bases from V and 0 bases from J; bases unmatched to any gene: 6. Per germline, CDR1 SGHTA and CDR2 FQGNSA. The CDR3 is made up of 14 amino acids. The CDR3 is CASKTGRASYEQYF. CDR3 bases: TGTGCCAGCAAGACAGGGCGTGCCTCCTACGAGCAGTACTTC.

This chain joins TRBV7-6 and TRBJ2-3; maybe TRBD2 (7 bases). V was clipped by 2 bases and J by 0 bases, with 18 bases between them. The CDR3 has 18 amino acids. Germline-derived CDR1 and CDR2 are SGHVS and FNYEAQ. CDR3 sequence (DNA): TGTGCCAGCAGCTTAAGGGGGGGGACTTCAGCTAGCACAGATACGCAGTATTTT. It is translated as CASSLRGGTSASTDTQYF.

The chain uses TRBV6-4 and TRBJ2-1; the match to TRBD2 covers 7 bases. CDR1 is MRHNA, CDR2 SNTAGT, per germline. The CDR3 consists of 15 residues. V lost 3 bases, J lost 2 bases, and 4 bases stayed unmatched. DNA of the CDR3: TGTGCCAGCAGTGAGCGGGAGCGGGCCTACAATGAGCAGTTCTTC. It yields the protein CASSERERAYNEQFF.

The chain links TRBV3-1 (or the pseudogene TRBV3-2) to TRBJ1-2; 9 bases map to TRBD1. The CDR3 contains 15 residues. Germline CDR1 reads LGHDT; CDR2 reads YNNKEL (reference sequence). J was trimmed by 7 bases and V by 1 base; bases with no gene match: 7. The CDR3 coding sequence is TGTGCCAGCAGCCAAGCCGGGACAGGGTTTGGTGGCTACACCTTC. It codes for CASSQAGTGFGGYTF.

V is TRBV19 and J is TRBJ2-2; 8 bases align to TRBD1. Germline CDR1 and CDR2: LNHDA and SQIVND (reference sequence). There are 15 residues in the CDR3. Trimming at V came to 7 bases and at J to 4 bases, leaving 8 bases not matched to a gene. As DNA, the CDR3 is TGTGCCAGTAAATGGGTTACAGGGGGCACCGGGGAGCTGTTTTTT. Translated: CASKWVTGGTGELFF.

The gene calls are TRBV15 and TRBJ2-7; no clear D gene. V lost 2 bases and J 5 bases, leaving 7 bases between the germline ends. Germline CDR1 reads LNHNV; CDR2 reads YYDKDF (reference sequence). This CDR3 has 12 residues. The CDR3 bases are TGTGCCACCAGCAGACAAGGGAACGAGCAGTACTTC. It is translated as CATSRQGNEQYF.

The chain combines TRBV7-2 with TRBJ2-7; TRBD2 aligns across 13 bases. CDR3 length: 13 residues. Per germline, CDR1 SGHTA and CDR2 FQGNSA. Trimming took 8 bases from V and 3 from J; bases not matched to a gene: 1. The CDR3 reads CASGTSGDYEQYF. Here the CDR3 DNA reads TGTGCCAGCGGGACTAGCGGGGACTACGAGCAGTACTTC. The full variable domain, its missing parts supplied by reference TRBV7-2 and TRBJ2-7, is GAGVSQSPSNKVTEKGKDVELRCDPISGHTALYWYRQSLGQGLEFLIYFQGNSAPDKSGLPSDRFSAERTGGSVSTLTIQRTQQEDSAVYLCASGTSGDYEQYFGPGTRLTVT.

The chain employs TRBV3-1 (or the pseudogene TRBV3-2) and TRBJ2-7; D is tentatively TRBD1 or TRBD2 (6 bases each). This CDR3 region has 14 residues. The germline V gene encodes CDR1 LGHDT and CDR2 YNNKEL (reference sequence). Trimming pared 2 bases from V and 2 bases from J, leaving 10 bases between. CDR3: CASSQKGGTYEQYF. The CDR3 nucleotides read TGTGCCAGCAGCCAAAAGGGGGGTACCTACGAGCAGTACTTC.

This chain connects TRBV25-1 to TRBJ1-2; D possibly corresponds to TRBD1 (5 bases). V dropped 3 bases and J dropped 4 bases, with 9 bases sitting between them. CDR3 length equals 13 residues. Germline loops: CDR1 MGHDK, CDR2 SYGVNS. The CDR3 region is CASSDWGTYGYTF. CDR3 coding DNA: TGTGCCAGCAGTGATTGGGGGACCTATGGCTACACCTTC.

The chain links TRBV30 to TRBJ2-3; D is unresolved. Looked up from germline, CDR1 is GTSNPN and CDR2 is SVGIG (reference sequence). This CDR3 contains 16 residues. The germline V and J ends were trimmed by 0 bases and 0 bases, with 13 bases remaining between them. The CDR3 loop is CAWSVTGRRSTDTQYF. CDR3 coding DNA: TGTGCCTGGAGTGTAACGGGCAGGAGAAGCACAGATACGCAGTATTTT. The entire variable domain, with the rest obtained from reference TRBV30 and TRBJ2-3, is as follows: SQTIHQWPATLVQPVGSPLSLECTVEGTSNPNLYWYRQAAGRGLQLLFYSVGIGQISSEVPQNLSASRPQDRQFILSSKKLLLSDSGFYLCAWSVTGRRSTDTQYFGPGTRLTVL.

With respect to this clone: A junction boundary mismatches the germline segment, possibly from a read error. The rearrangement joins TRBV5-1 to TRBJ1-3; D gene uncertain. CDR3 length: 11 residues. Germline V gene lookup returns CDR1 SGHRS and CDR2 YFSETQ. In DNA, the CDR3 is TGCGCCAGCCGCTCTAGAAACACCATATATTTT. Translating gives CASRSRNTIYF.

CDR3 residues: CATSYGVGTEAFF. The CDR3 DNA is TGTGCCACCTCTTACGGGGTTGGCACTGAAGCTTTCTTT. The chain links TRBV27 to TRBJ1-1, with D uncertain. V lost 10 bases to trimming and J lost 4 bases, with 16 bases between them. Germline assignment: CDR1 MNHEY and CDR2 SMNVEV (reference sequence). This CDR3 contains 13 residues.

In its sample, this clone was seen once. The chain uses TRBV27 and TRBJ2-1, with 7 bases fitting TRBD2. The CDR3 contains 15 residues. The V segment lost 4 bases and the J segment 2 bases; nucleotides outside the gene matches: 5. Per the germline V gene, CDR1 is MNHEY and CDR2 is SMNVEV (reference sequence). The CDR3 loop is CASSSKAGTYNEQFF. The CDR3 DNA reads TGTGCCAGCAGTTCAAAAGCGGGAACCTACAATGAGCAGTTCTTC.

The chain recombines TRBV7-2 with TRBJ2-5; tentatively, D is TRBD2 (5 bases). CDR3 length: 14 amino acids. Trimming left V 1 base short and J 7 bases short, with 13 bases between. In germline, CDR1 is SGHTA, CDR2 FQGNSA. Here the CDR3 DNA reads TGTGCCAGCAGCTTAGACCTAGCTAGTGGGACCCAGTACTTC. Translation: CASSLDLASGTQYF.

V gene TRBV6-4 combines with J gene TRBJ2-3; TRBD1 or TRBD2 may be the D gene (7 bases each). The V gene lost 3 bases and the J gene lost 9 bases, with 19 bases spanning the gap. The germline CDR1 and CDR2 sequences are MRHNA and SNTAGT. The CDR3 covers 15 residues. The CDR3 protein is CASSEQGILGGTQYF. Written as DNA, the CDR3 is TGTGCCAGCAGTGAACAGGGGATCCTCGGGGGGACGCAGTATTTT.

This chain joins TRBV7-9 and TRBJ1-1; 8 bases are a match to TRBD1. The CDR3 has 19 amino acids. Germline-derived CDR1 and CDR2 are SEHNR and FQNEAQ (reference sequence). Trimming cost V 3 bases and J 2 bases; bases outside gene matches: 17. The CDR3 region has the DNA TGTGCCAGCAGCTTCGTTAACAGGGGGTATGGGTCTTTCAACACTGAAGCTTTCTTT. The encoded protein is CASSFVNRGYGSFNTEAFF.

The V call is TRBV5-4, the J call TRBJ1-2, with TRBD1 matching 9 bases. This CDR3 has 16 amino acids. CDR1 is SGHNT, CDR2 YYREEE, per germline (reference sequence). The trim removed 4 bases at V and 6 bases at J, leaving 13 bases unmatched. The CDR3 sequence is CASSPTSGTGNHGYTF. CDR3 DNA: TGTGCCAGCAGCCCGACTTCCGGGACAGGGAATCATGGCTACACCTTC. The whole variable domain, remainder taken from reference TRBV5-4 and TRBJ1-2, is ETGVTQSPTHLIKTRGQQVTLRCSSQSGHNTVSWYQQALGQGPQFIFQYYREEENGRGNFPPRFSGLQFPNYSSELNVNALELDDSALYLCASSPTSGTGNHGYTFGSGTRLTVV.

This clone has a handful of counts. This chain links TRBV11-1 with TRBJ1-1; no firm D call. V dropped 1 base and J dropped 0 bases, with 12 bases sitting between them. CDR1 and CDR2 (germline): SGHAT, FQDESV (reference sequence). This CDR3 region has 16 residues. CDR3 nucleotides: TGTGCCAGCAGCTTAGATACCCCTTCCATGAACACTGAAGCTTTCTTT. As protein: CASSLDTPSMNTEAFF.

The DNA for the CDR3 is TGCGCCAGCAGCCAAGCGGCTGGGACAGCCTCCAAAGAGCAGTTCTTC. Translation: CASSQAAGTASKEQFF. V is TRBV4-3 and J is TRBJ2-1, with TRBD1 identical over 7 bases. The CDR3 consists of 16 residues. The germline V gene has CDR1 LGHNA and CDR2 YSLEER. V lost 1 base and J lost 10; bases outside the gene matches: 13.

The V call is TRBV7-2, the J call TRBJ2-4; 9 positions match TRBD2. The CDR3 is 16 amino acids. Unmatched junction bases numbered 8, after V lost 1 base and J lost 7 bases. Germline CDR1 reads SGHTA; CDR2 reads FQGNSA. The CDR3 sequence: CASSLESGRFSNIQYF. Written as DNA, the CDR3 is TGTGCCAGCAGCTTAGAGAGCGGGAGGTTTTCCAACATTCAGTACTTC.

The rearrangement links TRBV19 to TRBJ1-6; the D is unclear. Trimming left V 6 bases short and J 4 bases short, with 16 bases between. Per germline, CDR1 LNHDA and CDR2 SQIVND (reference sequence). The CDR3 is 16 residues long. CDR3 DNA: TGTGCCAGTAGAGACCGATCCGACAATTATAATTCACCCCTCCACTTT. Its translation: CASRDRSDNYNSPLHF.

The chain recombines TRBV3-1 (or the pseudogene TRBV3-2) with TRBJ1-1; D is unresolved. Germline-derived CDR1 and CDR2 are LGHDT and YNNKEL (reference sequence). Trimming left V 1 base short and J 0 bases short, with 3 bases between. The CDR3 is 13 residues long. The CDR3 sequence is CASSQAMNTEAFF. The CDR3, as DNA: TGTGCCAGCAGCCAAGCCATGAACACTGAAGCTTTCTTT.